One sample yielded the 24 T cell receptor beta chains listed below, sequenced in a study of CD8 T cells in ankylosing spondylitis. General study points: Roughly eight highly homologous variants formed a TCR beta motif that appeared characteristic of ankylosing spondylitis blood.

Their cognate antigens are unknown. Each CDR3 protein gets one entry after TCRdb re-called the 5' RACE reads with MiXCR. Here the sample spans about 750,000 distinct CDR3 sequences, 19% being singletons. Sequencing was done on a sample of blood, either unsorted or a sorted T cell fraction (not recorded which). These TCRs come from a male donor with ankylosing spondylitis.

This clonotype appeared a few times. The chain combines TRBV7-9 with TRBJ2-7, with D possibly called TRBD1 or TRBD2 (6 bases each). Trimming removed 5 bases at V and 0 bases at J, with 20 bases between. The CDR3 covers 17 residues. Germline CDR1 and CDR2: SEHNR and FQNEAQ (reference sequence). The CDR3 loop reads CASSSRTGRESSYEQYF. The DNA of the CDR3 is TGTGCCAGCAGCAGTCGTACAGGGCGGGAAAGCTCCTACGAGCAGTACTTC.

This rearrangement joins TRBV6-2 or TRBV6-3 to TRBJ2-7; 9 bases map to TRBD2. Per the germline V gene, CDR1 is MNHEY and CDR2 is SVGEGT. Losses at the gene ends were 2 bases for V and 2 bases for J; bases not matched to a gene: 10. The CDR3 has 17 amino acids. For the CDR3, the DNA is TGTGCCAGCAGTTACCGGGTCGGCGGGAGGGAAACCTACGAGCAGTACTTC. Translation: CASSYRVGGRETYEQYF.

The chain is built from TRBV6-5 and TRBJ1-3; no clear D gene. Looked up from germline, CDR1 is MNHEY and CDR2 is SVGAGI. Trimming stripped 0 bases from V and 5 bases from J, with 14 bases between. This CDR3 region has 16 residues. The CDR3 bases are TGTGCCAGCAGTTACTCGTGGCGCTCTGGGAGAAACACCATATATTTT. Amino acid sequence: CASSYSWRSGRNTIYF.

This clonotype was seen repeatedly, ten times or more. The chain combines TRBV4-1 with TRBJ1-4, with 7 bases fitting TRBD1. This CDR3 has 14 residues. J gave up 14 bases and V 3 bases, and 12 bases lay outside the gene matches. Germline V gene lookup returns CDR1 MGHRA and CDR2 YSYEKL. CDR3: CASSQGDREVGLFF. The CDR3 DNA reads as TGCGCCAGCAGCCAGGGAGACAGGGAAGTTGGTCTGTTTTTT.

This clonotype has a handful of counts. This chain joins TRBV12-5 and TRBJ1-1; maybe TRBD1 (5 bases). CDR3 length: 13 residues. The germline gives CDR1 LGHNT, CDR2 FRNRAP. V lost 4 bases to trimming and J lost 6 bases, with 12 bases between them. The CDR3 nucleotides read TGTGCTAGTGGTTCCTCTCCGGGGGCTGAAGCTTTCTTT. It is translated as CASGSSPGAEAFF.

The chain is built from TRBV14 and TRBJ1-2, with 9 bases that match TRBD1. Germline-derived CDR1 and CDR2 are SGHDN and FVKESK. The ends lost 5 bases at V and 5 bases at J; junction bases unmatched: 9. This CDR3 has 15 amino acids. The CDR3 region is CASSSTGQGFYGYTF. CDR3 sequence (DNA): TGTGCCAGCAGCTCCACGGGACAGGGTTTTTATGGCTACACCTTC.

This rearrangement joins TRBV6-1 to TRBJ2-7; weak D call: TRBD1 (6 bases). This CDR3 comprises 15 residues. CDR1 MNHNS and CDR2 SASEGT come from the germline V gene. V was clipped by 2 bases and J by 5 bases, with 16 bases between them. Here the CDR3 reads CASSEMAGVEDEQYF. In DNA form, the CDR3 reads TGTGCCAGCAGTGAAATGGCAGGGGTTGAGGACGAGCAGTACTTC.

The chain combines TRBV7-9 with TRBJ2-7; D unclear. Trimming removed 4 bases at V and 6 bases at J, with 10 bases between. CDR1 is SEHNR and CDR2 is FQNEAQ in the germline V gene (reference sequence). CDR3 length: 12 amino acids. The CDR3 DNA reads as TGTGCCAGCAGCTCCCCTATTGGCGAGCAGTACTTC. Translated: CASSSPIGEQYF.

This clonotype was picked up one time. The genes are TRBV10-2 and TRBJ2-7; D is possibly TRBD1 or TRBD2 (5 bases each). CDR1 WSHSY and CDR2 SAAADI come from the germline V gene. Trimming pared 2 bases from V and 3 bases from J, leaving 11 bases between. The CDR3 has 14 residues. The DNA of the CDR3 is TGCGCCAGCAGTGAGCCGGGGCGAGTCTACGAGCAGTACTTC. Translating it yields CASSEPGRVYEQYF.

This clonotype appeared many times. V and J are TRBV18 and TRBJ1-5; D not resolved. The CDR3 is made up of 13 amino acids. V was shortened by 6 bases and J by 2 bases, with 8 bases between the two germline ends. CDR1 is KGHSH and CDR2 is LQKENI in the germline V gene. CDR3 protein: CASSPTRNQPQHF. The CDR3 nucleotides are TGTGCCAGCTCTCCTACCCGCAATCAGCCCCAGCATTTT.

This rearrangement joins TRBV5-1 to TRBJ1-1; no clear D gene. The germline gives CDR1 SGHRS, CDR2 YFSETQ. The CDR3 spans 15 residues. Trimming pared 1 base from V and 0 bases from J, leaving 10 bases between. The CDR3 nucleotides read TGCGCCAGCAGCTTGACCCAGGACTTGAACACTGAAGCTTTCTTT. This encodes CASSLTQDLNTEAFF.

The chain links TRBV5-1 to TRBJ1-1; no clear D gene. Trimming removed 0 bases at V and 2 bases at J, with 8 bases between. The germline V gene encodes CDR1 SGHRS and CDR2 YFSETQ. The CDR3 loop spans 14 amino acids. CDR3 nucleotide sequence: TGCGCCAGCAGCTTGGATGGGCACAACACTGAAGCTTTCTTT. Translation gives CASSLDGHNTEAFF. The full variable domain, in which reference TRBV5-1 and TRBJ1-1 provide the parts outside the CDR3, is KAGVTQTPRYLIKTRGQQVTLSCSPISGHRSVSWYQQTPGQGLQFLFEYFSETQRNKGNFPGRFSGRQFSNSRSEMNVSTLELGDSALYLCASSLDGHNTEAFFGQGTRLTVV.

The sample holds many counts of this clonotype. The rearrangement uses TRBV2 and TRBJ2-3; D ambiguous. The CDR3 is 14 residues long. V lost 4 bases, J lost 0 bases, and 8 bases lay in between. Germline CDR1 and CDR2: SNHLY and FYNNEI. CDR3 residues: CASSAWPSTDTQYF. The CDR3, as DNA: TGTGCCAGCAGTGCGTGGCCTAGCACAGATACGCAGTATTTT.

The CDR3 loop reads CSAGDRVRNTGELFF. The DNA for the CDR3 is TGCAGTGCTGGGGACAGGGTGCGGAACACCGGGGAGCTGTTTTTT. This chain uses TRBV20-1 with TRBJ2-2; the match to TRBD1 covers 9 bases. CDR1 and CDR2 (germline): DFQATT, SNEGSKA (reference sequence). The V gene end was trimmed by 5 bases and the J gene end by 1 base; junction bases not matched to a gene: 5. The length of the CDR3 is 15 residues.

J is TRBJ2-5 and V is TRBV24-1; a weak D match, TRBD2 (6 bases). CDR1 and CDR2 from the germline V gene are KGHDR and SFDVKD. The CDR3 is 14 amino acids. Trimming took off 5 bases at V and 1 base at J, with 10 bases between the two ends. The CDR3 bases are TGTGCCACCAGTGCGGGAGACCTCCAAGAGACCCAGTACTTC. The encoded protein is CATSAGDLQETQYF.

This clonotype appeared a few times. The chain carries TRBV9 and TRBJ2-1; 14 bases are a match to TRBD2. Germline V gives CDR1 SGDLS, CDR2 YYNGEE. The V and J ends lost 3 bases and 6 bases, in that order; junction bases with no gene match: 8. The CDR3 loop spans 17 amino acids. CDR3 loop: CASSGRLAGGLVNEQFF. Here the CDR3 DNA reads TGTGCCAGCAGCGGTCGACTAGCGGGGGGGCTGGTCAATGAGCAGTTCTTC.

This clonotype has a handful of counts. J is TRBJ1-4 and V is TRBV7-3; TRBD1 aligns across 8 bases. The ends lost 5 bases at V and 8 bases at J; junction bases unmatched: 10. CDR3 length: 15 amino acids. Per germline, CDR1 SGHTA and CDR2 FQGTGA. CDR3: CASSRTGKDWEKLFF. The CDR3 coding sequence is TGTGCCAGCAGCCGGACAGGGAAGGATTGGGAAAAACTGTTTTTT.

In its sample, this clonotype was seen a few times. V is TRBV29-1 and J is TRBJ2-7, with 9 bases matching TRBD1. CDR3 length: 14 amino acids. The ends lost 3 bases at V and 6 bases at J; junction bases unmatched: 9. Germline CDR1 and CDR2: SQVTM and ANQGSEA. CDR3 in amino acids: CSVEGGQGTTEQYF. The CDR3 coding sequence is TGCAGCGTTGAGGGGGGACAGGGAACGACCGAGCAGTACTTC.

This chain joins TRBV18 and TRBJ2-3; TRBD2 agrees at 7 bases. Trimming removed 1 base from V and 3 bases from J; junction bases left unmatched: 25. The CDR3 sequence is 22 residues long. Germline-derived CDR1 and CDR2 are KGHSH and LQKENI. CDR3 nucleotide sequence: TGTGCCAGCTCACCACGTGGGTACTCCCTGTTAAAGCGGGATGGTGCGACAGATACGCAGTATTTT. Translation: CASSPRGYSLLKRDGATDTQYF.

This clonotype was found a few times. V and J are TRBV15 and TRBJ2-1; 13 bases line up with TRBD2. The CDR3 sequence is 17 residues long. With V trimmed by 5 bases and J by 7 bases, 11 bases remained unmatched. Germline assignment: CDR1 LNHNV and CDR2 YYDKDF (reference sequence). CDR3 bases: TGTGCCACCAGCTCTCGGACTAGCGGGAGACTGGTAAATGAGCAGTTCTTC. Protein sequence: CATSSRTSGRLVNEQFF. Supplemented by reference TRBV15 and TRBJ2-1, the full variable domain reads DAMVIQNPRYQVTQFGKPVTLSCSQTLNHNVMYWYQQKSSQAPKLLFHYYDKDFNNEADTPDNFQSRRPNTSFCFLDIRSPGLGDTAMYLCATSSRTSGRLVNEQFFGPGTRLTVL.

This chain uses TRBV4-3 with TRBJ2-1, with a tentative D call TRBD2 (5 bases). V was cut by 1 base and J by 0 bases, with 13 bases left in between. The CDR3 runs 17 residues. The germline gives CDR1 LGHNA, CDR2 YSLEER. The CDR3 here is CASSQGAGRSSYNEQFF. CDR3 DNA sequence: TGCGCCAGCAGCCAAGGGGCGGGTAGGAGCTCCTACAATGAGCAGTTCTTC.

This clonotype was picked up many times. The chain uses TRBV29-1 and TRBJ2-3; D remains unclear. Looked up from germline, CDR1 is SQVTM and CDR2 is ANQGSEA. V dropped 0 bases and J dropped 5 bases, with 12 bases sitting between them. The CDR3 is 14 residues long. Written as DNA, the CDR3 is TGCAGCGTTGAAGAACTACCCCCTTTAGATACGCAGTATTTT. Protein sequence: CSVEELPPLDTQYF.

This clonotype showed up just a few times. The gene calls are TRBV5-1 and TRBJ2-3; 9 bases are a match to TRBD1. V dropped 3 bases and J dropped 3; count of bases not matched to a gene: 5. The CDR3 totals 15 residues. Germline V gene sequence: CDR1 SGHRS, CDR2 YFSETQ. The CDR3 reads CASSSWTGETDTQYF. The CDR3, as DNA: TGCGCCAGCAGCTCCTGGACAGGGGAGACAGATACGCAGTATTTT.

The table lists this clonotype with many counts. The CDR3 coding sequence is TGTGCCAGCAGTTTAGTGTGGAACACTGAAGCTTTCTTT. Its translation: CASSLVWNTEAFF. The chain joins TRBV27 to TRBJ1-1; D unclear. Germline V gene lookup returns CDR1 MNHEY and CDR2 SMNVEV (reference sequence). V gave up 2 bases and J gave up 1 base, with 5 bases separating them. This CDR3 spans 13 amino acids.